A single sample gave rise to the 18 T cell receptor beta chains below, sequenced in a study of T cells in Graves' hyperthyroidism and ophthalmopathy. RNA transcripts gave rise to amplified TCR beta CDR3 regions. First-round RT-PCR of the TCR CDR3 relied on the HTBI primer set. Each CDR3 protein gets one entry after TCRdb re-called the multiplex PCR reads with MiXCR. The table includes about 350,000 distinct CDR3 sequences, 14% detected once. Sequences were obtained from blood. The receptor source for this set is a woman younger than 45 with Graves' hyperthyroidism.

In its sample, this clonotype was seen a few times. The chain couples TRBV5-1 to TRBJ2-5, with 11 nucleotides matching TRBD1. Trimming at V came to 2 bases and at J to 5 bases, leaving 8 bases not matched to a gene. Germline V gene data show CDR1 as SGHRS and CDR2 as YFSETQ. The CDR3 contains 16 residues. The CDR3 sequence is CASSFFGTGGGETQYF. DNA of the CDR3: TGCGCCAGCAGCTTCTTCGGGACAGGGGGAGGGGAGACCCAGTACTTC.

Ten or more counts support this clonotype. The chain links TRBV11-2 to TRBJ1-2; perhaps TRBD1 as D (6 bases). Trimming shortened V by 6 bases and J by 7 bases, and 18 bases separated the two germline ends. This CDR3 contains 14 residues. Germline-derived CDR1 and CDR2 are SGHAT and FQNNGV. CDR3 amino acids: CASRANGGLAGYTF. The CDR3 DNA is TGTGCCAGCAGGGCGAATGGGGGGCTAGCTGGCTACACCTTC.

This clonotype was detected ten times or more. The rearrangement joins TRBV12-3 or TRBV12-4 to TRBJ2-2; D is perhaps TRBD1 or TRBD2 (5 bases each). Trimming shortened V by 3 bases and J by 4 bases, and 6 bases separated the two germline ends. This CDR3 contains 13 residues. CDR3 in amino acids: CASSLGPTGELFF. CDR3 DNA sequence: TGTGCCAGCAGTTTGGGACCCACCGGGGAGCTGTTTTTT.

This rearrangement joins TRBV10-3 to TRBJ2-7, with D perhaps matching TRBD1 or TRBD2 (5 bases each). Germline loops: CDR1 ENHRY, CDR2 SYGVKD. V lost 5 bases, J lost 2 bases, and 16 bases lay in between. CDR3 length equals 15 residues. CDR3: CAISPGTDFPYEQYF. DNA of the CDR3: TGTGCCATCAGTCCTGGGACGGACTTCCCCTACGAGCAGTACTTC.

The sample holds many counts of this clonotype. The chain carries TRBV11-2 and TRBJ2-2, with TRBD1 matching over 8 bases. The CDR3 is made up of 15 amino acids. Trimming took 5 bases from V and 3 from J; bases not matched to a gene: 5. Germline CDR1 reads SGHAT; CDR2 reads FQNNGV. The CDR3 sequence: CASSTRGRDTGELFF. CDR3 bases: TGTGCCAGCAGCACCAGGGGGCGCGACACCGGGGAGCTGTTTTTT.

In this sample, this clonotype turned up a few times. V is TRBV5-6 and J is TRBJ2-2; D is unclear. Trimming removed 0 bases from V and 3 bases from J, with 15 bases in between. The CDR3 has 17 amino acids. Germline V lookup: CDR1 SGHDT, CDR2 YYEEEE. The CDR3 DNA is TGTGCCAGCAGCTTGGCGGTGGTCGGTTGGGACACCGGGGAGCTGTTTTTT. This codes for CASSLAVVGWDTGELFF. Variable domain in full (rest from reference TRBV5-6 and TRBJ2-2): DAGVTQSPTHLIKTRGQQVTLRCSPKSGHDTVSWYQQALGQGPQFIFQYYEEEERQRGNFPDRFSGHQFPNYSSELNVNALLLGDSALYLCASSLAVVGWDTGELFFGEGSRLTVL.

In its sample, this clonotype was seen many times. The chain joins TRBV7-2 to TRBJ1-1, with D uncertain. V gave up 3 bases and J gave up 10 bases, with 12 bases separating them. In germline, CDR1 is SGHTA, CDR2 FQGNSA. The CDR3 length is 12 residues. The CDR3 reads CASSLRVSGAFF. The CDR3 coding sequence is TGTGCCAGCAGCTTGAGGGTCTCAGGAGCTTTCTTT.

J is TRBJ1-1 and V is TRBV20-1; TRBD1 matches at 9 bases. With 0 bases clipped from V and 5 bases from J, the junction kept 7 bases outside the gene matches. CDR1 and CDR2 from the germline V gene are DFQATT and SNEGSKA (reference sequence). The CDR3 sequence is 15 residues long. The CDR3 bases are TGCAGTGCTAGAGACCTAGGGACAGGGTTGACTGAAGCTTTCTTT. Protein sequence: CSARDLGTGLTEAFF.

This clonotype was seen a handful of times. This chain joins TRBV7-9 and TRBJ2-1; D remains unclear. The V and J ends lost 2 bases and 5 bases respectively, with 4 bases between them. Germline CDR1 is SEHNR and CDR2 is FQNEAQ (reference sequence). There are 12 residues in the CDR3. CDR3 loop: CASSLPNNEQFF. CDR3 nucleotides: TGTGCCAGCAGCTTACCTAACAATGAGCAGTTCTTC.

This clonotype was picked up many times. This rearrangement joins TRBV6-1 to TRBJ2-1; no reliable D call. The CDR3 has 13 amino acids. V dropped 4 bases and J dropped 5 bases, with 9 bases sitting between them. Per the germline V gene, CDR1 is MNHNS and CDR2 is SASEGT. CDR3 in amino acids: CASSALGHNEQFF. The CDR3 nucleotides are TGTGCCAGCAGTGCGCTCGGTCACAATGAGCAGTTCTTC.

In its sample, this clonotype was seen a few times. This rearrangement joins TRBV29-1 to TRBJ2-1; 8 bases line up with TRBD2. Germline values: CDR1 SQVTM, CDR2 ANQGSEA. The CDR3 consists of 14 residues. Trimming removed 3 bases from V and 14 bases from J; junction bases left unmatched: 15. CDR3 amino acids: CSVDPGQGGTRKFF. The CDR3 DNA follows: TGCAGCGTTGACCCCGGTCAAGGAGGGACTAGGAAGTTCTTC.

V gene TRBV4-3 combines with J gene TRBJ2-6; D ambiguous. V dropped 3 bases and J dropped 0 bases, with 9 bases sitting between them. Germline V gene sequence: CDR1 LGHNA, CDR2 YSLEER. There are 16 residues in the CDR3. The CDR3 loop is CASSQGVGSGANVLTF. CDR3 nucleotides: TGCGCCAGCAGCCAGGGTGTTGGCTCTGGGGCCAACGTCCTGACTTTC.

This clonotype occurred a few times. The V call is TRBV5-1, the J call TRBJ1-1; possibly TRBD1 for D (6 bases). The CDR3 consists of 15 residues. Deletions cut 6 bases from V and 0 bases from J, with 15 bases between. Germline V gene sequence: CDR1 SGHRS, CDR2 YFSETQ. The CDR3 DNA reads TGCGCCAGCATTCTAGGCCCAGGGGTGAACACTGAAGCTTTCTTT. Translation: CASILGPGVNTEAFF.

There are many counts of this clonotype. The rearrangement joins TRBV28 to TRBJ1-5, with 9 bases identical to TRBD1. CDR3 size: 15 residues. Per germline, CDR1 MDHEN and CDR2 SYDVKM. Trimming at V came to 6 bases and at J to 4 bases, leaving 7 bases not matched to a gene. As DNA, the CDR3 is TGTGCCAGCAGAGCCGGGACAGGGTTAAATCAGCCCCAGCATTTT. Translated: CASRAGTGLNQPQHF.

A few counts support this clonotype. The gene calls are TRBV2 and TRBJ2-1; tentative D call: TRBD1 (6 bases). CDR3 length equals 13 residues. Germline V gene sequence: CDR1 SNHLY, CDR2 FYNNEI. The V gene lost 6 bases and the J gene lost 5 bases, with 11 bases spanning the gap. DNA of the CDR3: TGTGCCAGCAGACCTAGACAGGACAATGAGCAGTTCTTC. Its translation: CASRPRQDNEQFF.

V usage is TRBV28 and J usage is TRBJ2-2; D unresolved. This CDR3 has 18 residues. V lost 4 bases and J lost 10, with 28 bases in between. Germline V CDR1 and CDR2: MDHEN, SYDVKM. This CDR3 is CASSSSSRINRVSAELFF. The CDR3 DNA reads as TGTGCCAGCAGTTCCTCCTCACGGATCAATAGGGTGTCGGCGGAGCTGTTTTTT. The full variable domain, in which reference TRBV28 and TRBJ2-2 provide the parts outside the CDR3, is DVKVTQSSRYLVKRTGEKVFLECVQDMDHENMFWYRQDPGLGLRLIYFSYDVKMKEKGDIPEGYSVSREKKERFSLILESASTNQTSMYLCASSSSSRINRVSAELFFGEGSRLTVL.

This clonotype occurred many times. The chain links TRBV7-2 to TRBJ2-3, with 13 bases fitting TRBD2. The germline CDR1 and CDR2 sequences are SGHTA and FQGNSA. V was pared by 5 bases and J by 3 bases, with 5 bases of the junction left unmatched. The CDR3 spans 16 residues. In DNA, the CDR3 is TGTGCCAGCAGCCGGGGGGGACTAGCGGGAACAGATACGCAGTATTTT. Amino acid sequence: CASSRGGLAGTDTQYF.

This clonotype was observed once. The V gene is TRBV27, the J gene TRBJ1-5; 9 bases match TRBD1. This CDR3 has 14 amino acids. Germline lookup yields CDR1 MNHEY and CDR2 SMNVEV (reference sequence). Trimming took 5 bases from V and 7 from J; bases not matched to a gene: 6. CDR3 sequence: CASSRTGEGQPQHF. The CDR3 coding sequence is TGTGCCAGCAGTAGGACAGGGGAAGGCCAGCCCCAGCATTTT.